The subject of this entry is one T cell receptor beta chain. This sample is drawn from a study of blood T cell repertoires in COVID-19. For the study at large: The cDNA or gDNA used as material had been derived from T cells, B-cell-depleted T cells, or PBMCs.

CDR3 size: 16 residues. Per the germline V gene, CDR1 is MDHEN and CDR2 is SYDVKM. V was pared by 4 bases and J by 2 bases, with 10 bases of the junction left unmatched. Per the authors' pipeline: By means of reference gene primer amplification, nucleated cell counts were estimated. Data came from immunoSEQ multiplex PCR; TCRdb stores just in-frame clones and leaves some out. V, J and clone size are those of that table, while D and trimming were read from the DNA. This table holds 250,000 to 350,000 clones, around 85% found once. Seattle participants joined during active infection and were tracked over time.

The V and J genes are TRBV28 and TRBJ2-5, with TRBD1 identical over 7 bases. The sample taken for sequencing was peripheral blood. This clonotype was sampled from a human donor with COVID-19, enrolled during active disease. The donor label of this sample is uncertain. The DNA of the CDR3 is TGTGCCAGCAGTTCCGCTCCAAAGACAGGGCAAGAGACCCAGTACTTC. It yields the protein CASSSAPKTGQETQYF. Variable domain in full (rest from reference TRBV28 and TRBJ2-5): DVKVTQSSRYLVKRTGEKVFLECVQDMDHENMFWYRQDPGLGLRLIYFSYDVKMKEKGDIPEGYSVSREKKERFSLILESASTNQTSMYLCASSSAPKTGQETQYFGPGTRLLVL.